This TCR beta chain was sequenced during a study of T cell changes during pregnancy in multiple sclerosis. With 4 bases clipped from V and 8 bases from J, the junction kept 1 base outside the gene matches. The CDR3 is made up of 12 amino acids. The germline V gene encodes CDR1 SQVTM and CDR2 ANQGSEA. Method: immunoSEQ multiplex PCR; TCRdb's copy keeps in-frame clones and lacks some. The sample contains around 29,000 clones, more than 70% of which appear only once. This receptor was obtained from a female donor with multiple sclerosis, enrolled in a pregnancy study. The material was CD8+ T cells from peripheral blood mononuclear cells, obtained after pregnancy. The chain has TRBV29-1 and TRBJ2-1; TRBD1 aligns across 11 bases. CDR3 loop: CSVGGQGDEQFF. In DNA, the CDR3 is TGCAGCGTTGGGGGACAGGGGGATGAGCAGTTCTTC.